This TCR beta chain derives from a study of shared clonotypes between healthy human individuals. Details on this clone: Other DNA sequences of this sample code for an identical CDR3.

Repertoires were generated with immunoSEQ multiplex PCR, while TCRdb's copy carries only in-frame clones and drops some. The sample carries millions of clones, around 94% recorded once. This CDR3 has 14 residues. This chain joins TRBV1 and TRBJ1-2. TRBV1 is classified as a pseudogene. The source material was naive CD4+ T cells sorted from blood. Indicated subset: CD45RA+ positively selected. This sequence originates from a man between 18 and 29 years old in good health. The CDR3 loop reads CTSSPWTVNYGYTF. The CDR3, as DNA: TGCACCAGCAGCCCGTGGACGGTGAACTATGGCTACACCTTC.